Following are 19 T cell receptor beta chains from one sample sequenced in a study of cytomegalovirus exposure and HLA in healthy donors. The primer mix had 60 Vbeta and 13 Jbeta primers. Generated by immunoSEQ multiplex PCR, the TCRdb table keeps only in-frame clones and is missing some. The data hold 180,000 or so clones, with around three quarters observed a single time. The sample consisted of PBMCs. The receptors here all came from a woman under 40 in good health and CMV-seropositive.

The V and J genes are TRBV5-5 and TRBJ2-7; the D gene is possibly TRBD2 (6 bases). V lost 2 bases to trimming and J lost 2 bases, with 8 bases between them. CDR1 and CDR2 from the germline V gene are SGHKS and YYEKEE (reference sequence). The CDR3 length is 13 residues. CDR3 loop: CASSFGGAYEQYF. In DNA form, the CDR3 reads TGTGCCAGCAGCTTCGGCGGGGCCTACGAGCAGTACTTC. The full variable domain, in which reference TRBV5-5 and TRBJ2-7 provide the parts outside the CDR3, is DAGVTQSPTHLIKTRGQQVTLRCSPISGHKSVSWYQQVLGQGPQFIFQYYEKEERGRGNFPDRFSARQFPNYSSELNVNALLLGDSALYLCASSFGGAYEQYFGPGTRLTVT.

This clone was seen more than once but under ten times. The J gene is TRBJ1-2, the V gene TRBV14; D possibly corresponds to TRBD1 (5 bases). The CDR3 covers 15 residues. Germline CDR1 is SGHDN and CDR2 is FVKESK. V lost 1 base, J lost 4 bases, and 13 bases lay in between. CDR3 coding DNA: TGTGCCAGCAGCCAAGCCAGGGTTGTTTCCTATGGCTACACCTTC. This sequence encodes CASSQARVVSYGYTF. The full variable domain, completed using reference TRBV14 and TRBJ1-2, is EAGVTQFPSHSVIEKGQTVTLRCDPISGHDNLYWYRRVMGKEIKFLLHFVKESKQDESGMPNNRFLAERTGGTYSTLKVQPAELEDSGVYFCASSQARVVSYGYTFGSGTRLTVV.

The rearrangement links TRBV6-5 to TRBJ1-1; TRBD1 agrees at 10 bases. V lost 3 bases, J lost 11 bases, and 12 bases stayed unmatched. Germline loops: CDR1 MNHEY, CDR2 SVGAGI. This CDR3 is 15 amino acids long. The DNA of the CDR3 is TGTGCCAGCAGTTATGAGTATGGGACAGGGGTGATGGCTTTCTTT. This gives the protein CASSYEYGTGVMAFF.

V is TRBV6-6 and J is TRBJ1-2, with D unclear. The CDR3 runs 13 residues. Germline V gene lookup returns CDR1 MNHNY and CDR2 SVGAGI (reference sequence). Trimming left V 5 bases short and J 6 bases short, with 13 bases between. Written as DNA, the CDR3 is TGTGCCAGCAGTGAGGCGCCGGTGGATGGCTACACCTTC. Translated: CASSEAPVDGYTF.

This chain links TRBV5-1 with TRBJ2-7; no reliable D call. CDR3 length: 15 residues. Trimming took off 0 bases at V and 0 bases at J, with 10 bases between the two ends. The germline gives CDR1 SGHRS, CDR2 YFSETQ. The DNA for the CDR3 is TGCGCCAGCAGCTTGGGAGGTAGTCGCTCCTACGAGCAGTACTTC. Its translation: CASSLGGSRSYEQYF.

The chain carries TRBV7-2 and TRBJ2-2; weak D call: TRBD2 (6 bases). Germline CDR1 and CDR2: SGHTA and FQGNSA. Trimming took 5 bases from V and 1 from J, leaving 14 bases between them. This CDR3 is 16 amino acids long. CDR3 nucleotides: TGTGCCAGCAGCCCTAACAGCGGGCTGAACACCGGGGAGCTGTTTTTT. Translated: CASSPNSGLNTGELFF.

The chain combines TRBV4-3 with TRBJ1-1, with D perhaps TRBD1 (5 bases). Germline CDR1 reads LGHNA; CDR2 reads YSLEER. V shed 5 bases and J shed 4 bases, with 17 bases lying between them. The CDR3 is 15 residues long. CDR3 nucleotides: TGCGCCAGCAGCGCGGAGTGGTCGGGGGGCACTGAAGCTTTCTTT. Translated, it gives CASSAEWSGGTEAFF.

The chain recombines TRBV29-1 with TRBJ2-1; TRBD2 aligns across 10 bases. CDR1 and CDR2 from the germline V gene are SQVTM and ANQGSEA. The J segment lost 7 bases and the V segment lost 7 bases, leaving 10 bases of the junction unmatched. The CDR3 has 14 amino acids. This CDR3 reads CSAVTSGASNEQFF. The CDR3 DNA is TGCAGCGCTGTAACTAGCGGGGCGAGTAATGAGCAGTTCTTC.

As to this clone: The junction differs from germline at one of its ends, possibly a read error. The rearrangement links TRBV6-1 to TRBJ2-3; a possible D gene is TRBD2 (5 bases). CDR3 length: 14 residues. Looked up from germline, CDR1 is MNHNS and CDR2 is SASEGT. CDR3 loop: CASGDRRVADTQYF. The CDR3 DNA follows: TGTGCCAGCGGTGATAGGCGGGTAGCAGATACGCAGTATTTT.

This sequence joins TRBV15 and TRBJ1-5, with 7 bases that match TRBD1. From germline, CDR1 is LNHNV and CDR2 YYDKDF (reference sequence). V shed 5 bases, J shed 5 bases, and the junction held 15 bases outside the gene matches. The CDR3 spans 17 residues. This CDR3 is CATSFPVDRKVYQPQHF. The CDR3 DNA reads TGTGCCACCAGCTTTCCAGTGGACAGGAAAGTATATCAGCCCCAGCATTTT.

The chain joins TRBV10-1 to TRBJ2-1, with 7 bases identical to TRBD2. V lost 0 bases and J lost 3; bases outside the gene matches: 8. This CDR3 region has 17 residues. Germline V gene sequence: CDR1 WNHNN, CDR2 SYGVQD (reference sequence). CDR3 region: CASSESTGRNLYNEQFF. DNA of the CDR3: TGCGCCAGCAGTGAGTCCACCGGGAGGAATCTCTACAATGAGCAGTTCTTC.

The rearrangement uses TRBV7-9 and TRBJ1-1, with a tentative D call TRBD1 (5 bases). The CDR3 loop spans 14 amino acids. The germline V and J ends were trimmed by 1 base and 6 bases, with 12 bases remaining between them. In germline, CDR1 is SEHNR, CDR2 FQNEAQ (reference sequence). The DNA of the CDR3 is TGTGCCAGCAGCTTAGGAGGAGCGGGGGCTGAAGCTTTCTTT. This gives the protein CASSLGGAGAEAFF.

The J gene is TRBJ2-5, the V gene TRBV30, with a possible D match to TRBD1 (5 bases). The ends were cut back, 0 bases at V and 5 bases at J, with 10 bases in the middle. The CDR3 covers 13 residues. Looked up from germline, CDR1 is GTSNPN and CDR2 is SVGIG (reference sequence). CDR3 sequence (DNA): TGTGCCTGGAGTGTACTGGGGCGCGAGACCCAGTACTTC. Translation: CAWSVLGRETQYF.

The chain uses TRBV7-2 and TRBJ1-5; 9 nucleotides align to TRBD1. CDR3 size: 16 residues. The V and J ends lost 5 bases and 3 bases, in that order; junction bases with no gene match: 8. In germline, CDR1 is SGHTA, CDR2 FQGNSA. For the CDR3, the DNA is TGTGCCAGCAGCCGGGGACAGGGACGAAACAATCAGCCCCAGCATTTT. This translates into CASSRGQGRNNQPQHF.

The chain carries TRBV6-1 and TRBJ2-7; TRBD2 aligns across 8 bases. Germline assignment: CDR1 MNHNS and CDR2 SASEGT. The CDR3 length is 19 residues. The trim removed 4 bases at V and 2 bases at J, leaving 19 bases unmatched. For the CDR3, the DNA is TGTGCCAGCAGTGGATGGCAAGGGCCAATACTAGCGGACCCCTACGAGCAGTACTTC. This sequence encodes CASSGWQGPILADPYEQYF.

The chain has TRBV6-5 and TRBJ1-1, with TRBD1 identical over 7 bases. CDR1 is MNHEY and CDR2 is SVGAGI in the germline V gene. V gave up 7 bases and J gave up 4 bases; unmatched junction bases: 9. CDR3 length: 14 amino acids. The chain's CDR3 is CASTLDRERTEAFF. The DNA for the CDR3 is TGTGCCAGCACCTTAGACAGGGAACGCACTGAAGCTTTCTTT.

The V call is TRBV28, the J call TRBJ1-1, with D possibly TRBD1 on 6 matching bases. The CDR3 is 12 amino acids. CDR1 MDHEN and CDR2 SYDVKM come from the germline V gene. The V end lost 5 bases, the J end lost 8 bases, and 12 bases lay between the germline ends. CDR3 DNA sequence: TGTGCCAGCAGTGCAGGGGTTGTGGAAGCTTTCTTT. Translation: CASSAGVVEAFF.

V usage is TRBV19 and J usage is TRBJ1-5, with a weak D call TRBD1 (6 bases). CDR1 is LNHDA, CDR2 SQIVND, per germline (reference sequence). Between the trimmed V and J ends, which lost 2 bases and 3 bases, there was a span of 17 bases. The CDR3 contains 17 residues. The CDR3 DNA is TGTGCCAGTAGTATACTCTCAGGCTGGGACACCAATCAGCCCCAGCATTTT. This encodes CASSILSGWDTNQPQHF. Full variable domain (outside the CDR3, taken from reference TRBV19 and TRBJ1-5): DGGITQSPKYLFRKEGQNVTLSCEQNLNHDAMYWYRQDPGQGLRLIYYSQIVNDFQKGDIAEGYSVSREKKESFPLTVTSAQKNPTAFYLCASSILSGWDTNQPQHFGDGTRLSIL.

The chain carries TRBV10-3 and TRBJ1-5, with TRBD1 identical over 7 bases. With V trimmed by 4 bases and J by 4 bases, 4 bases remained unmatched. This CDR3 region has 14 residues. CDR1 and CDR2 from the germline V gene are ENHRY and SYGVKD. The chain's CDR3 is CAISGVQGNQPQHF. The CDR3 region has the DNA TGTGCCATCAGTGGGGTACAGGGGAATCAGCCCCAGCATTTT.